Listed here are 31 T cell receptor beta chains from one sample, sequenced in a study of technical replicates of blood from a few donors. Sequenced by immunoSEQ multiplex PCR; TCRdb stores in-frame clones only, minus some. Here the sample spans 65,000 to 85,000 clones, roughly 98% being singletons. The sequencing sample was made of T cells isolated from PBMCs. These receptors were collected from a human donor in good health.

The gene calls are TRBV18 and TRBJ2-7, with unresolved D. Trimming took 3 bases from V and 3 from J, leaving 9 bases between them. The germline V gene encodes CDR1 KGHSH and CDR2 LQKENI. This CDR3 comprises 13 residues. The DNA of the CDR3 is TGTGCCAGCTCACCTGGTTCCGGCTACGAGCAGTACTTC. It encodes CASSPGSGYEQYF.

The chain uses TRBV9 and TRBJ2-7, with 7 positions matching TRBD2. Per the germline V gene, CDR1 is SGDLS and CDR2 is YYNGEE. Trimming cost V 6 bases and J 2 bases; bases outside gene matches: 14. The CDR3 totals 16 residues. CDR3 DNA sequence: TGTGCCAGCACCCAAGAAGAACTAGCGCTTACCTACGAGCAGTACTTC. Translated: CASTQEELALTYEQYF.

J is TRBJ2-2 and V is TRBV9, with 8 bases lining up with TRBD2. This CDR3 contains 14 residues. V lost 2 bases, J lost 7 bases, and 4 bases stayed unmatched. From germline, CDR1 is SGDLS and CDR2 YYNGEE. CDR3 region: CASSVGLDIGELFF. In DNA form, the CDR3 reads TGTGCCAGCAGCGTGGGACTAGATATCGGGGAGCTGTTTTTT.

This clone was recorded only once. J is TRBJ2-7 and V is TRBV5-6, with a possible D match to TRBD1 (5 bases). The CDR3 has 13 amino acids. The V and J ends lost 0 bases and 6 bases respectively, with 10 bases between them. In germline, CDR1 is SGHDT, CDR2 YYEEEE. The CDR3 protein is CASSLARALEQYF. The CDR3 DNA sequence: TGTGCCAGCAGCTTGGCCAGGGCTCTCGAGCAGTACTTC.

J is TRBJ2-7 and V is TRBV28, with D hard to call. The V end was cut by 7 bases, the J end by 0 bases, with 13 bases between. This CDR3 is 14 amino acids long. Germline V gives CDR1 MDHEN, CDR2 SYDVKM. The CDR3 region is CASTPGGASYEQYF. CDR3 DNA sequence: TGTGCCAGCACCCCTGGCGGCGCCTCCTACGAGCAGTACTTC. Based on the CDR3 plus reference TRBV28 and TRBJ2-7, the full variable domain is DVKVTQSSRYLVKRTGEKVFLECVQDMDHENMFWYRQDPGLGLRLIYFSYDVKMKEKGDIPEGYSVSREKKERFSLILESASTNQTSMYLCASTPGGASYEQYFGPGTRLTVT.

J is TRBJ2-5 and V is TRBV11-1; 9 nucleotides line up with TRBD1. Germline CDR1 is SGHAT and CDR2 is FQDESV (reference sequence). This CDR3 region has 14 residues. V trimming: 4 bases; J trimming: 4 bases; junction bases outside the gene matches: 4. CDR3: CASSSSTGGETQYF. CDR3 DNA: TGTGCCAGCAGCTCCTCGACAGGGGGAGAGACCCAGTACTTC. Full variable domain (remainder filled in from reference TRBV11-1 and TRBJ2-5): EAEVAQSPRYKITEKSQAVAFWCDPISGHATLYWYRQILGQGPELLVQFQDESVVDDSQLPKDRFSAERLKGVDSTLKIQPAELGDSAMYLCASSSSTGGETQYFGPGTRLLVL.

V is TRBV2 and J is TRBJ2-7; 7 bases line up with TRBD1. This CDR3 is built from 12 residues. V lost 8 bases to trimming and J lost 8 bases; unmatched junction nucleotides: 9. From germline, CDR1 is SNHLY and CDR2 FYNNEI. CDR3 bases: TGTGCCAGCGAGGTGGTTAGGGGGCAGCAGTACTTC. It translates to CASEVVRGQQYF.

V is TRBV27 and J is TRBJ2-7, with a tentative D call TRBD2 (8 bases). V was clipped by 5 bases and J by 0 bases, with 14 bases between them. Germline CDR1 MNHEY, CDR2 SMNVEV (reference sequence). CDR3 length equals 15 residues. CDR3 DNA: TGTGCCAGCAGTGAACAGGGGACTAGCTCCTACGAGCAGTACTTC. The encoded protein is CASSEQGTSSYEQYF.

J is TRBJ1-1 and V is TRBV9; unclear D gene. V was shortened by 0 bases and J by 4 bases, with 7 bases between the two germline ends. The CDR3 extends over 13 amino acids. Per germline, CDR1 SGDLS and CDR2 YYNGEE. Here the CDR3 reads CASSVGLVTEAFF. In nucleotides, the CDR3 is TGTGCCAGCAGCGTAGGGTTAGTCACTGAAGCTTTCTTT.

The rearrangement links TRBV10-3 to TRBJ1-5; 10 nucleotides line up with TRBD1. CDR1 is ENHRY and CDR2 is SYGVKD in the germline V gene. This CDR3 region has 14 residues. Trimming removed 2 bases from V and 6 bases from J; junction bases left unmatched: 1. In nucleotides, the CDR3 is TGTGCCATCAGTGAGGGGACAGGGGTTCAGCCCCAGCATTTT. This sequence encodes CAISEGTGVQPQHF.

J is TRBJ2-7 and V is TRBV7-9; a possible D gene is TRBD1 (6 bases). The V end was cut by 1 base, the J end by 1 base, with 17 bases between. The germline V gene has CDR1 SEHNR and CDR2 FQNEAQ (reference sequence). The CDR3 has 17 amino acids. Here the CDR3 reads CASSLGGGLGWSYEQYF. DNA for the CDR3: TGTGCCAGCAGCTTAGGTGGGGGCCTCGGCTGGTCCTACGAGCAGTACTTC.

J is TRBJ2-7 and V is TRBV10-1; 9 bases map to TRBD1. Germline CDR1 reads WNHNN; CDR2 reads SYGVQD (reference sequence). The CDR3 loop spans 14 amino acids. Germline trimming cut 2 bases from V and 3 bases from J; bases unmatched to any gene: 2. CDR3 bases: TGCGCCAGCAGTGAGGGGACAGGGATCTACGAGCAGTACTTC. Amino acid sequence: CASSEGTGIYEQYF.

V and J are TRBV13 and TRBJ2-3; 8 nucleotides line up with TRBD1. Germline CDR1 PRHDT, CDR2 FYEKMQ (reference sequence). V was clipped by 4 bases and J by 2 bases; unmatched bases: 8. There are 16 residues in the CDR3. CDR3 sequence: CASSSRDRTFTDTQYF. For the CDR3, the DNA is TGTGCCAGCAGCTCCCGGGACAGGACATTCACAGATACGCAGTATTTT. The whole variable domain, remainder taken from reference TRBV13 and TRBJ2-3, is AAGVIQSPRHLIKEKRETATLKCYPIPRHDTVYWYQQGPGQDPQFLISFYEKMQSDKGSIPDRFSAQQFSDYHSELNMSSLELGDSALYFCASSSRDRTFTDTQYFGPGTRLTVL.

CDR3: CASSSIPFITGGETLRGKAFF. CDR3 DNA sequence: TGTGCCAGCAGTTCAATACCCTTCATTACAGGGGGCGAGACCTTACGTGGAAAAGCTTTCTTT. This sequence joins TRBV28 and TRBJ1-1, with 9 bases fitting TRBD1. Germline CDR1 MDHEN, CDR2 SYDVKM. The CDR3 consists of 21 residues. V shed 4 bases and J 9 bases; nucleotides not matched to a gene: 30.

The chain employs TRBV10-3 and TRBJ1-2, with 7 bases aligning to TRBD1. Per germline, CDR1 ENHRY and CDR2 SYGVKD. V lost 6 bases to trimming and J lost 7 bases; unmatched junction nucleotides: 14. There are 15 residues in the CDR3. The CDR3 sequence is CAIRAFQGDLTGYTF. DNA for the CDR3: TGTGCCATCAGGGCATTCCAGGGGGATCTCACTGGCTACACCTTC.

The chain combines TRBV15 with TRBJ1-2; tentatively, D is TRBD1 (6 bases). Looked up from germline, CDR1 is LNHNV and CDR2 is YYDKDF (reference sequence). V lost 1 base to trimming and J lost 5 bases, with 17 bases between them. The CDR3 has 16 amino acids. Written as DNA, the CDR3 is TGTGCCACCAGCAGAGCCCGAGGGACATGGGGTTATGGCTACACCTTC. This translates into CATSRARGTWGYGYTF.

This clone was picked up one time. The chain links TRBV7-5 to TRBJ2-6; the table's D call, TRBD2, has no DNA check behind it. TRBV7-5 is marked as a pseudogene. The CDR3 is 19 residues long. This CDR3 is CVRSSETSGRKFGANVLTF. The CDR3 bases are TGTGTCAGAAGCTCAGAAACTAGCGGGAGGAAATTTGGGGCCAACGTCCTGACTTTC.

This rearrangement joins TRBV7-8 to TRBJ2-3; maybe TRBD1 (6 bases). V was pared by 1 base and J by 4 bases, with 6 bases between. Germline-derived CDR1 and CDR2 are SGHVS and FQNEAQ. CDR3 size: 13 residues. The CDR3 loop reads CASSLDRADTQYF. In DNA, the CDR3 is TGTGCCAGCAGCTTAGACAGGGCAGATACGCAGTATTTT.

This chain connects TRBV19 to TRBJ1-1; unclear D gene. There are 13 residues in the CDR3. The V end was cut by 3 bases, the J end by 5 bases, with 10 bases between. The germline V gene has CDR1 LNHDA and CDR2 SQIVND (reference sequence). The CDR3 region is CASSIGDRTEAFF. Written as DNA, the CDR3 is TGTGCCAGTAGTATCGGAGATCGGACTGAAGCTTTCTTT.

The rearrangement links TRBV19 to TRBJ2-1, with 8 bases matching TRBD1. The CDR3 length is 14 residues. V shed 5 bases, J shed 5 bases, and the junction held 5 bases outside the gene matches. Germline CDR1 and CDR2: LNHDA and SQIVND (reference sequence). The CDR3 protein is CASSPSGGHNEQFF. The CDR3 DNA reads as TGTGCCAGTAGTCCTTCAGGGGGCCACAATGAGCAGTTCTTC.

The chain links TRBV5-1 to TRBJ2-2; tentatively, D is TRBD1 (5 bases). Germline CDR1 reads SGHRS; CDR2 reads YFSETQ. The CDR3 sequence is 15 residues long. The ends were cut back, 4 bases at V and 3 bases at J, with 13 bases in the middle. The DNA for the CDR3 is TGCGCCAGCAGCGTACCTACAGGTTACACCGGGGAGCTGTTTTTT. This gives the protein CASSVPTGYTGELFF.

The chain is built from TRBV10-3 and TRBJ2-3; tentatively, D is TRBD2 (5 bases). V was shortened by 6 bases and J by 2 bases, with 15 bases between the two germline ends. This CDR3 is built from 15 residues. Germline CDR1 reads ENHRY; CDR2 reads SYGVKD. The CDR3: CAISAGEADTDTQYF. In DNA, the CDR3 is TGTGCCATCAGCGCCGGGGAAGCGGACACAGATACGCAGTATTTT.

The rearrangement joins TRBV30 to TRBJ1-4; unclear D gene. This CDR3 is built from 12 residues. Trimming removed 0 bases from V and 8 bases from J, with 7 bases in between. Germline CDR1 reads GTSNPN; CDR2 reads SVGIG (reference sequence). CDR3 sequence: CAWSVFGEKLFF. CDR3 nucleotides: TGTGCCTGGAGTGTATTCGGGGAAAAACTGTTTTTT.

The V call is TRBV28, the J call TRBJ2-7; possible D gene TRBD1, 5 bases. V dropped 4 bases and J dropped 0 bases, with 19 bases sitting between them. The CDR3 consists of 17 residues. Per the germline V gene, CDR1 is MDHEN and CDR2 is SYDVKM. CDR3 loop: CASSSLWGRPFSYEQYF. CDR3 nucleotide sequence: TGTGCCAGCAGTTCCTTGTGGGGCCGGCCTTTCTCCTACGAGCAGTACTTC. Using reference TRBV28 and TRBJ2-7 for the parts outside the CDR3, the full variable domain is DVKVTQSSRYLVKRTGEKVFLECVQDMDHENMFWYRQDPGLGLRLIYFSYDVKMKEKGDIPEGYSVSREKKERFSLILESASTNQTSMYLCASSSLWGRPFSYEQYFGPGTRLTVT.

This chain connects TRBV4-1 to TRBJ2-3; 8 bases fit TRBD1. J was trimmed by 0 bases and V by 1 base; bases with no gene match: 3. Germline lookup yields CDR1 MGHRA and CDR2 YSYEKL. The CDR3 contains 16 residues. The CDR3 region is CASSQGTGLSTDTQYF. In nucleotides, the CDR3 is TGCGCCAGCAGCCAAGGGACAGGGCTTAGCACAGATACGCAGTATTTT.

This sequence joins TRBV7-2 and TRBJ2-5, with TRBD1 identical over 7 bases. Germline V gene data show CDR1 as SGHTA and CDR2 as FQGNSA. The J segment lost 2 bases and the V segment lost 5 bases, leaving 17 bases of the junction unmatched. The CDR3 extends over 18 amino acids. The CDR3 spells CASSSRDRSLMAQETQYF. Here the CDR3 DNA reads TGTGCCAGCAGCAGCCGGGACAGAAGTCTGATGGCGCAAGAGACCCAGTACTTC.

About this clone: A junction end diverges from the germline sequence, so it may reflect a read error. The V call is TRBV29-1, the J call TRBJ2-7, with D possibly matching TRBD1 (5 bases). The germline gives CDR1 SQVTM, CDR2 ANQGSEA. The CDR3 length is 11 residues. The CDR3 loop reads CSVEDSYEQYF. The DNA for the CDR3 is TGCAGCGTGGAAGACAGCTACGAGCAGTACTTC.

The chain recombines TRBV9 with TRBJ1-1, with unresolved D. Trimming removed 3 bases at V and 2 bases at J, with 17 bases between. From germline, CDR1 is SGDLS and CDR2 YYNGEE. The CDR3 covers 16 residues. CDR3 loop: CASSAGEVSGNTEAFF. The CDR3 nucleotides read TGTGCCAGCAGCGCGGGAGAAGTGAGTGGCAACACTGAAGCTTTCTTT. Looking up the rest from reference TRBV9 and TRBJ1-1 gives the full variable domain: DSGVTQTPKHLITATGQRVTLRCSPRSGDLSVYWYQQSLDQGLQFLIQYYNGEERAKGNILERFSAQQFPDLHSELNLSSLELGDSALYFCASSAGEVSGNTEAFFGQGTRLTVV.

This clone was found once. The chain links TRBV27 to TRBJ2-7; a weak D match, TRBD2 (5 bases). Between the trimmed V and J ends, which lost 3 bases and 2 bases, there was a span of 20 bases. Per the germline V gene, CDR1 is MNHEY and CDR2 is SMNVEV (reference sequence). The CDR3 length is 17 residues. CDR3 protein: CASSFTQRTEEPYEQYF. The CDR3 DNA is TGTGCCAGCAGTTTTACCCAACGGACGGAGGAACCCTACGAGCAGTACTTC.

In its sample, this clone was seen once. The gene calls are TRBV10-3 and TRBJ1-1, with 10 bases that match TRBD1. Germline V gene sequence: CDR1 ENHRY, CDR2 SYGVKD. The CDR3 is 14 amino acids. With 7 bases clipped from V and 2 bases from J, the junction kept 4 bases outside the gene matches. Written as DNA, the CDR3 is TGTGCCATCATGGGACAGGGGCCAAACACTGAAGCTTTCTTT. This encodes CAIMGQGPNTEAFF.

V and J are TRBV2 and TRBJ2-7; 13 nucleotides agree with TRBD2. V was pared by 8 bases and J by 1 base, with 11 bases of the junction left unmatched. The germline gives CDR1 SNHLY, CDR2 FYNNEI. The CDR3 sequence is 17 residues long. The CDR3 nucleotides read TGTGCCAGCGAACTAGCGGGAGGGCCAATTTCTTCCTACGAGCAGTACTTC. Protein sequence: CASELAGGPISSYEQYF.